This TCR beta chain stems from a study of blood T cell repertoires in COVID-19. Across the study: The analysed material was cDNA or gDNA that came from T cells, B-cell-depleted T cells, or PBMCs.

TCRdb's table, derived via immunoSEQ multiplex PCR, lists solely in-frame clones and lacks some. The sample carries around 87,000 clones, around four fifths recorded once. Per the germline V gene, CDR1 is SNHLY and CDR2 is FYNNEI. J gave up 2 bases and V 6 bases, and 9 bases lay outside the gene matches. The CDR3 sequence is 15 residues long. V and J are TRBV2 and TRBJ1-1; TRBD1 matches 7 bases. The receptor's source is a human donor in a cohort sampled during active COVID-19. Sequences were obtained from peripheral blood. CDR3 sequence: CASSPQGGGNTEAFF. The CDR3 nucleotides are TGTGCCAGCAGCCCCCAGGGGGGAGGTAACACTGAAGCTTTCTTT.